This T cell receptor (beta chain) appears in the sequencing data of a study of vaccination and CD4 T cells after COVID-19. Study context: Median time from COVID diagnosis to post-COVID sampling was roughly 100 days (35 to 161). Stimulation used overlapping spike peptides from SARS-CoV-2, HCoV-NL63, HCoV-OC43 and HCoV-229E.

Cultured CD4+ T cell DNA underwent sequencing with the Oncomine TCR Beta short-read assay. TCRdb used MiXCR to reprocess the PCR reads, holding one entry per CDR3 protein. The repertoire holds about 9,100 distinct CDR3 sequences, around two thirds seen once, with roughly two fifths in the top ten. As regards this clonotype: Its antigen is not known.

Stated treatment: roughly ten-day PBMC culture with coronavirus spike peptide pools or control peptides (ViraFEST assay). On day 3 and again on day 7, fresh IL-2 medium was used to replace half the medium. The CDR3 contains 14 residues. V dropped 6 bases and J dropped 1 base, with 13 bases sitting between them. CDR1 and CDR2 from the germline V gene are DFQATT and SNEGSKA (reference sequence). Points from the study as a whole: It was observed that, in convalescent patients, a median around 88% of reactive clones arose only post-vaccination.

This TCR was recovered from a human donor who had recovered from COVID-19. This chain uses TRBV20-1 with TRBJ2-4; D assignment may be TRBD1 or TRBD2 (5 bases each). Specimen: CD4+ T cells from blood, cultured in vitro. CDR3 bases: TGCAGTGCAAGAACCGGGACGGCCAAAAACATTCAGTACTTC. Protein sequence: CSARTGTAKNIQYF.